One and the same sample provided the 28 T cell receptor beta chains below, sequenced in a study of early stage breast cancer tumors. Here immunoSEQ multiplex PCR was the method, and the copy in TCRdb shows in-frame clones only, minus some. The table lists roughly 53,000 clones, about nine tenths of them singletons. Sample: blood. The origin of the receptors is a person aged 65 to 79 with breast cancer.

The chain combines TRBV7-2 with TRBJ1-2; D ambiguous. Germline V gene data show CDR1 as SGHTA and CDR2 as FQGNSA. The CDR3 runs to 14 residues. Deletions cut 5 bases from V and 2 bases from J, with 12 bases between. CDR3 region: CASSPLRINYGYTF. CDR3 nucleotides: TGTGCCAGCAGCCCCTTGAGAATCAACTATGGCTACACCTTC.

The chain employs TRBV6-1 and TRBJ2-2; TRBD1 aligns across 7 bases. CDR3 length: 15 amino acids. Germline-derived CDR1 and CDR2 are MNHNS and SASEGT. The V segment lost 6 bases and the J segment 6 bases; nucleotides outside the gene matches: 10. The CDR3 is CASRIQRGRSGELFF. CDR3 DNA sequence: TGTGCCAGCAGGATTCAAAGGGGGCGGTCCGGGGAGCTGTTTTTT.

The chain carries TRBV7-8 and TRBJ2-1, with a tentative D call TRBD1 (6 bases). The CDR3 contains 13 residues. V was shortened by 5 bases and J by 5 bases, with 10 bases between the two germline ends. Germline CDR1 is SGHVS and CDR2 is FQNEAQ. For the CDR3, the DNA is TGTGCCAGCAGCCTGGACAGAGACAATGAGCAGTTCTTC. Translation gives CASSLDRDNEQFF.

The table lists this clone with a few counts. The V and J genes are TRBV19 and TRBJ1-2, with 7 bases fitting TRBD1. The CDR3 spans 13 residues. The ends lost 7 bases at V and 4 bases at J; junction bases unmatched: 6. Germline lookup yields CDR1 LNHDA and CDR2 SQIVND (reference sequence). The CDR3: CASTLRQGYGYTF. CDR3 DNA: TGTGCCAGTACCTTACGACAGGGCTATGGCTACACCTTC.

This chain joins TRBV6-5 and TRBJ1-2, with D possibly being TRBD1 (6 bases). Trimming took off 0 bases at V and 4 bases at J, with 15 bases between the two ends. Germline lookup yields CDR1 MNHEY and CDR2 SVGAGI. CDR3 length: 16 residues. DNA of the CDR3: TGTGCCAGCAGTTACTCGATCCAGCAGGGGTTCTATGGCTACACCTTC. It is translated as CASSYSIQQGFYGYTF.

This chain links TRBV28 with TRBJ1-1, with D unresolved. This CDR3 has 16 residues. Germline CDR1 MDHEN, CDR2 SYDVKM. The V end was cut by 6 bases, the J end by 2 bases, with 19 bases between. The CDR3 DNA reads TGTGCCAGCAGGGGTCACGGCGGCACGGCTAACACTGAAGCTTTCTTT. As protein: CASRGHGGTANTEAFF.

The chain combines TRBV6-5 with TRBJ2-3; D may be TRBD2 (6 bases). V was trimmed by 0 bases and J by 7 bases, leaving 17 bases between them. The CDR3 spans 16 residues. Germline V gene lookup returns CDR1 MNHEY and CDR2 SVGAGI. The CDR3 sequence: CASSYSAGVGGNTQYF. The CDR3 region has the DNA TGTGCCAGCAGTTACTCGGCCGGAGTGGGAGGAAATACGCAGTATTTT.

The rearrangement uses TRBV6-5 and TRBJ1-5; D remains ambiguous. The CDR3 is 13 amino acids. The V and J ends lost 0 bases and 5 bases respectively, with 5 bases between them. Germline V gene lookup returns CDR1 MNHEY and CDR2 SVGAGI. The CDR3 loop reads CASSYSRHQPQHF. The DNA for the CDR3 is TGTGCCAGCAGTTACTCGAGGCATCAGCCCCAGCATTTT.

V and J are TRBV6-5 and TRBJ1-1; 11 nucleotides agree with TRBD1. Losses at the gene ends were 0 bases for V and 11 bases for J; bases not matched to a gene: 8. This CDR3 has 15 residues. Germline loops: CDR1 MNHEY, CDR2 SVGAGI. The CDR3 here is CASSYSGTGGLVAFF. Here the CDR3 DNA reads TGTGCCAGCAGTTACTCGGGGACAGGGGGTCTGGTGGCTTTCTTT.

J is TRBJ2-1 and V is TRBV5-1, with 12 bases matching TRBD2. The germline V gene has CDR1 SGHRS and CDR2 YFSETQ. The CDR3 has 18 amino acids. With 0 bases clipped from V and 6 bases from J, the junction kept 10 bases outside the gene matches. The CDR3 DNA reads TGCGCCAGCAGCTTGGATGCTAGCGGGGGGGCGGGGTTCAATGAGCAGTTCTTC. This encodes CASSLDASGGAGFNEQFF.

The chain is built from TRBV5-1 and TRBJ1-1; 7 positions agree with TRBD1. This CDR3 has 16 residues. Germline loops: CDR1 SGHRS, CDR2 YFSETQ. Trimming cost V 4 bases and J 4 bases; bases outside gene matches: 13. The CDR3 DNA follows: TGCGCCAGCAGCAACTCAGACAGGGTATCCCGCACTGAAGCTTTCTTT. This sequence encodes CASSNSDRVSRTEAFF.

V and J are TRBV2 and TRBJ2-5, with TRBD1 matching 7 bases. The length of the CDR3 is 14 residues. With 7 bases clipped from V and 4 bases from J, the junction kept 9 bases outside the gene matches. Germline V CDR1 and CDR2: SNHLY, FYNNEI. CDR3 sequence: CASKGSTGVETQYF. CDR3 nucleotide sequence: TGTGCCAGCAAGGGTAGTACAGGGGTAGAGACCCAGTACTTC.

The chain has TRBV5-1 and TRBJ2-3; TRBD2 aligns across 13 bases. This CDR3 has 18 residues. The germline V gene encodes CDR1 SGHRS and CDR2 YFSETQ. The V segment lost 4 bases and the J segment 4 bases; nucleotides outside the gene matches: 12. The CDR3 here is CASSPGLAGAFIADTQYF. The CDR3 nucleotides read TGCGCCAGCAGCCCCGGACTAGCGGGAGCTTTTATTGCAGATACGCAGTATTTT.

The chain joins TRBV5-1 to TRBJ1-1; no firm D call. This CDR3 comprises 14 residues. V was clipped by 5 bases and J by 0 bases, with 11 bases between them. Germline V CDR1 and CDR2: SGHRS, YFSETQ. CDR3 DNA sequence: TGCGCCAGCAGGGGGAGGGAACTGAACACTGAAGCTTTCTTT. It encodes CASRGRELNTEAFF.

The chain is built from TRBV7-3 and TRBJ1-2; 11 positions agree with TRBD1. Germline V gives CDR1 SGHTA, CDR2 FQGTGA. The CDR3 covers 15 residues. The trim removed 5 bases at V and 3 bases at J, leaving 5 bases unmatched. This CDR3 reads CASSPGQGAHYGYTF. Here the CDR3 DNA reads TGTGCCAGCAGCCCTGGACAGGGGGCTCACTATGGCTACACCTTC. The variable domain in full, completed from reference TRBV7-3 and TRBJ1-2, reads GAGVSQTPSNKVTEKGKYVELRCDPISGHTALYWYRQSLGQGPEFLIYFQGTGAADDSGLPNDRFFAVRPEGSVSTLKIQRTERGDSAVYLCASSPGQGAHYGYTFGSGTRLTVV.

This chain uses TRBV5-1 with TRBJ2-7, with TRBD1 as a possible D gene (5 bases). V was cut by 1 base and J by 1 base, with 9 bases left in between. Germline CDR1 SGHRS, CDR2 YFSETQ. The CDR3 runs to 14 residues. CDR3 nucleotides: TGCGCCAGCAGCTTGTTAGGGGATTCCTACGAGCAGTACTTC. Amino acids: CASSLLGDSYEQYF.

The chain links TRBV4-3 to TRBJ2-1; 8 nucleotides match TRBD1. CDR3 length equals 17 residues. With 0 bases clipped from V and 6 bases from J, the junction kept 10 bases outside the gene matches. Germline V gives CDR1 LGHNA, CDR2 YSLEER. In DNA, the CDR3 is TGCGCCAGCAGCCAAGATCACGGCCAGGGGGCGCGCAATGAGCAGTTCTTC. Translation gives CASSQDHGQGARNEQFF.

V is TRBV6-1 and J is TRBJ2-1, with D tentatively TRBD2 (5 bases). The germline V gene has CDR1 MNHNS and CDR2 SASEGT. The CDR3 is 15 amino acids. V was pared by 2 bases and J by 9 bases, with 17 bases between. CDR3 protein: CASSETRGLMSEQFF. The CDR3 nucleotides read TGTGCCAGCAGTGAAACTAGAGGCCTGATGTCTGAGCAGTTCTTC.

CDR3 DNA: TGTGCCAGCTCAGTCAGGGGTTCGAACACTGAAGCTTTCTTT. The encoded protein is CASSVRGSNTEAFF. This chain links TRBV18 with TRBJ1-1; D is perhaps TRBD1 (6 bases). The CDR3 extends over 14 amino acids. Trimming removed 5 bases from V and 1 base from J, with 11 bases in between. Germline CDR1 reads KGHSH; CDR2 reads LQKENI. The complete variable domain, with remaining parts taken from reference TRBV18 and TRBJ1-1, reads NAGVMQNPRHLVRRRGQEARLRCSPMKGHSHVYWYRQLPEEGLKFMVYLQKENIIDESGMPKERFSAEFPKEGPSILRIQQVVRGDSAAYFCASSVRGSNTEAFFGQGTRLTVV.

J is TRBJ2-4 and V is TRBV19, with D perhaps matching TRBD1 (5 bases). V was trimmed by 6 bases and J by 0 bases, leaving 24 bases between them. This CDR3 region has 19 residues. CDR1 is LNHDA, CDR2 SQIVND, per germline (reference sequence). CDR3 nucleotides: TGTGCCAGTAGCAAATGGGGCAGGACCCTGATTCAAGCCAAAAACATTCAGTACTTC. It codes for CASSKWGRTLIQAKNIQYF. The variable domain in full, with the rest retrieved from reference TRBV19 and TRBJ2-4, is DGGITQSPKYLFRKEGQNVTLSCEQNLNHDAMYWYRQDPGQGLRLIYYSQIVNDFQKGDIAEGYSVSREKKESFPLTVTSAQKNPTAFYLCASSKWGRTLIQAKNIQYFGAGTRLSVL.

The chain joins TRBV2 to TRBJ1-6; D may be TRBD1 (6 bases). Trimming removed 3 bases from V and 6 bases from J, with 9 bases in between. The germline CDR1 and CDR2 sequences are SNHLY and FYNNEI. The CDR3 loop spans 14 amino acids. CDR3 bases: TGTGCCAGCAGTGACAGGGGTGGTAATTCACCCCTCCACTTT. Its translation is CASSDRGGNSPLHF.

This clone occurred once. V gene TRBV19 combines with J gene TRBJ1-4; possible D gene TRBD1, 5 bases. The CDR3 spans 13 residues. V lost 5 bases and J 7 bases, leaving 11 bases between the germline ends. Germline V CDR1 and CDR2: LNHDA, SQIVND (reference sequence). DNA of the CDR3: TGTGCCAGTAGTTTCGGAAGGGGTGAAAAACTGTTTTTT. It encodes CASSFGRGEKLFF.

This clone has a single count. The chain joins TRBV2 to TRBJ1-5, with TRBD1 identical over 9 bases. CDR1 and CDR2 (germline): SNHLY, FYNNEI. The V and J ends lost 3 bases and 10 bases, in that order; junction bases with no gene match: 7. The CDR3 runs to 14 residues. Here the CDR3 DNA reads TGTGCCAGCAGTGACCCGACAGGGGGAAGCCCCCAGCATTTT. As protein: CASSDPTGGSPQHF.

The V gene is TRBV2, the J gene TRBJ2-3; unclear D gene. CDR3 size: 14 residues. Deletions cut 6 bases from V and 4 bases from J, with 14 bases between. The V gene's germline CDR1 is SNHLY and CDR2 FYNNEI. In DNA, the CDR3 is TGTGCCAGCAGAGTTATGGGTGGAGCAGATACGCAGTATTTT. Its protein is CASRVMGGADTQYF.

The chain combines TRBV19 with TRBJ2-7; 7 positions match TRBD2. There are 14 residues in the CDR3. CDR1 is LNHDA and CDR2 is SQIVND in the germline V gene (reference sequence). With 8 bases clipped from V and 6 bases from J, the junction kept 13 bases outside the gene matches. CDR3 in DNA: TGTGCCAGTCCCTTGGTAGCGGGTGGTTTCGAGCAGTACTTC. Translation gives CASPLVAGGFEQYF.

V is TRBV7-3 and J is TRBJ2-1; D possibly corresponds to TRBD1 (6 bases). There are 15 residues in the CDR3. Germline CDR1 is SGHTA and CDR2 is FQGTGA. V was shortened by 2 bases and J by 4 bases, with 12 bases between the two germline ends. CDR3 loop: CASSLDHGQYNEQFF. CDR3 sequence (DNA): TGTGCCAGCAGCTTAGACCACGGACAGTACAATGAGCAGTTCTTC.

The chain links TRBV18 to TRBJ2-3; a possible D gene is TRBD2 (6 bases). Germline CDR1 reads KGHSH; CDR2 reads LQKENI. The V end lost 2 bases, the J end lost 8 bases, and 20 bases lay between the germline ends. This CDR3 comprises 16 residues. The CDR3 loop is CASSPVGEAGRGTQYF. The DNA for the CDR3 is TGTGCCAGCTCACCAGTTGGGGAGGCCGGGAGAGGTACGCAGTATTTT.

V is TRBV6-5 and J is TRBJ1-3, with D perhaps TRBD1 (6 bases). V gave up 4 bases and J gave up 1 base, with 8 bases separating them. This CDR3 contains 14 residues. Germline V gives CDR1 MNHEY, CDR2 SVGAGI. The CDR3 nucleotides read TGTGCCAGCAGTTCTGGACAGTCTGGAAACACCATATATTTT. It translates to CASSSGQSGNTIYF.